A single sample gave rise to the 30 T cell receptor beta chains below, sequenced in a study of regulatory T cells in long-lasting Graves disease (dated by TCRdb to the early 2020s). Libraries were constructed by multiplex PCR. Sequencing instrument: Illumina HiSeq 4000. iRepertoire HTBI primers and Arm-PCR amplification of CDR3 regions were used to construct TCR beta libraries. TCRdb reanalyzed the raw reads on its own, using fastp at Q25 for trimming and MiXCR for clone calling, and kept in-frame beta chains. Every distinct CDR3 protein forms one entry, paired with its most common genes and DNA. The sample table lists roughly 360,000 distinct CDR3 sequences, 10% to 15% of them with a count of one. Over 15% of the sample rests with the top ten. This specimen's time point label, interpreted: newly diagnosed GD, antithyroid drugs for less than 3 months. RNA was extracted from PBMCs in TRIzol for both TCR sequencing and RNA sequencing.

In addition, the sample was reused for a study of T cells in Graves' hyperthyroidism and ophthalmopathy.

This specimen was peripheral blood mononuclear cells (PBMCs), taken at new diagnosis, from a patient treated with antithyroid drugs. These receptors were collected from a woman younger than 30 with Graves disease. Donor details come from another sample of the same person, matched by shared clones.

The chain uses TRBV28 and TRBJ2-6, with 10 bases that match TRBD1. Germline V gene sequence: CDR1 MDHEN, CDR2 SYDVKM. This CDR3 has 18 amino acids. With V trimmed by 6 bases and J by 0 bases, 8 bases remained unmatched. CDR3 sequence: CASSVWTGGGSGANVLTF. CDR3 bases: TGTGCCAGCAGCGTCTGGACAGGGGGGGGCTCTGGGGCCAACGTCCTGACTTTC.

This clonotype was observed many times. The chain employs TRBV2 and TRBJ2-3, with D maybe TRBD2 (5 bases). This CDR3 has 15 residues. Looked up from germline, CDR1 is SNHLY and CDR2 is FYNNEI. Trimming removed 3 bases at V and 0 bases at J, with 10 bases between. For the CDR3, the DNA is TGTGCCAGCAGTGAGGAGGCGGCCAGCACAGATACGCAGTATTTT. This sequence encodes CASSEEAASTDTQYF.

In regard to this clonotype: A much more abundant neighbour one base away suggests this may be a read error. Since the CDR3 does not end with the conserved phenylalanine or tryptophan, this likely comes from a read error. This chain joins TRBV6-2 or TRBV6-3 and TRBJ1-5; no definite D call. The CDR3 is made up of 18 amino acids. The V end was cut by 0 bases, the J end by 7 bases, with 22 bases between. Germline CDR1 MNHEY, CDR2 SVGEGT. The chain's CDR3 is CASSYSRGGVLSGQPQHS. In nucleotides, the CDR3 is TGTGCCAGCAGTTACTCGCGCGGTGGCGTACTGTCGGGGCAGCCCCAGCATTCT.

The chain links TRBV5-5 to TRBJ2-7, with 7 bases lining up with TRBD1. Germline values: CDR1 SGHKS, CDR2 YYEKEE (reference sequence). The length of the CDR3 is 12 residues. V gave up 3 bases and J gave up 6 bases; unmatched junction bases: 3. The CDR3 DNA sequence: TGTGCCAGCAGCTCGACAGGGTTCGAGCAGTACTTC. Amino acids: CASSSTGFEQYF. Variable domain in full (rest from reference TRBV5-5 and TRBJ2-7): DAGVTQSPTHLIKTRGQQVTLRCSPISGHKSVSWYQQVLGQGPQFIFQYYEKEERGRGNFPDRFSARQFPNYSSELNVNALLLGDSALYLCASSSTGFEQYFGPGTRLTVT.

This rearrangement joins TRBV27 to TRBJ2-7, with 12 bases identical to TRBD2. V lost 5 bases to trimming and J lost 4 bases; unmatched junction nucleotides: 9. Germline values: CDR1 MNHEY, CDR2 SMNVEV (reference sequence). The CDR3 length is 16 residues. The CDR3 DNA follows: TGTGCCAGCAGTCCCCCCCCTAGCGGGAGGGGATACGAGCAGTACTTC. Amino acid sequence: CASSPPPSGRGYEQYF.

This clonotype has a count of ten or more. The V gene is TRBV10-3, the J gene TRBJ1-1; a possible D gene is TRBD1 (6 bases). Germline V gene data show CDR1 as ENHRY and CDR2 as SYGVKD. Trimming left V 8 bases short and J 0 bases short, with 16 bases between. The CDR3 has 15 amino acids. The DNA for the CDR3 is TGTGCCATCCGAACCACTACAGGGTTGAACACTGAAGCTTTCTTT. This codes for CAIRTTTGLNTEAFF.

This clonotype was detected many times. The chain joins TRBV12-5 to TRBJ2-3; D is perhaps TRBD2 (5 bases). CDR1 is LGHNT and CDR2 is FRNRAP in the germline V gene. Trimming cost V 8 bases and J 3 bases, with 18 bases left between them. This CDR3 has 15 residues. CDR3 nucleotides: TGTGCTAGTTCGGGAAAGCTCCTAGTTACAGATACGCAGTATTTT. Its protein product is CASSGKLLVTDTQYF.

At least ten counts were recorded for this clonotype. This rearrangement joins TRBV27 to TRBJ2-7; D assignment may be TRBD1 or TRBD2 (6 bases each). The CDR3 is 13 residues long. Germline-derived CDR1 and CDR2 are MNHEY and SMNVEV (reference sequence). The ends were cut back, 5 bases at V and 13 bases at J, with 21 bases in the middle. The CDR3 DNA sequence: TGTGCCAGCAGTCTAAGTAGCGGACAGCGGATCTACTTC. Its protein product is CASSLSSGQRIYF.

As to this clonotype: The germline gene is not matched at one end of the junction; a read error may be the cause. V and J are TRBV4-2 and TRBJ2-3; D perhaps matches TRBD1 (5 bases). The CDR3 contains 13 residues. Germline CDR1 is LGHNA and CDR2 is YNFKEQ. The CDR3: CASSYPETDTQCF. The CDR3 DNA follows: TGTGCCAGCAGCTACCCAGAGACAGATACGCAGTGTTTT.

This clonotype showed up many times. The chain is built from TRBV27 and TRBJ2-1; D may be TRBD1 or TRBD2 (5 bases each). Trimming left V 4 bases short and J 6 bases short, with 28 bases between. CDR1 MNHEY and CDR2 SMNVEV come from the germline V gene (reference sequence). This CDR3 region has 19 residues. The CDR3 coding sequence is TGTGCCAGCAGTTCCATCGGTGGGGGAAGTTTGACTCGGCTCAATGAGCAGTTCTTC. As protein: CASSSIGGGSLTRLNEQFF.

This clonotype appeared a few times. The CDR3 sequence is CASRRASGGKLNEEQFF. In nucleotides, the CDR3 is TGTGCCAGCAGGCGGGCTAGCGGGGGGAAACTAAATGAGGAGCAGTTCTTC. V usage is TRBV4-2 and J usage is TRBJ2-1, with 11 bases that match TRBD2. This CDR3 comprises 17 residues. Trimming took 6 bases from V and 10 from J; bases not matched to a gene: 17. CDR1 and CDR2 (germline): LGHNA, YNFKEQ.

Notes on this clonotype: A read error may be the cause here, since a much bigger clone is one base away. CDR3 region: CASNFPRTSGKYTGELFF. The CDR3 DNA follows: TGTGCCAGCAATTTTCCGAGGACTAGCGGGAAGTACACCGGGGAGCTGTTTTTT. V gene TRBV28 combines with J gene TRBJ2-2, with 12 positions matching TRBD2. Germline V lookup: CDR1 MDHEN, CDR2 SYDVKM. This CDR3 comprises 18 residues. V trimming: 7 bases; J trimming: 3 bases; junction bases outside the gene matches: 12.

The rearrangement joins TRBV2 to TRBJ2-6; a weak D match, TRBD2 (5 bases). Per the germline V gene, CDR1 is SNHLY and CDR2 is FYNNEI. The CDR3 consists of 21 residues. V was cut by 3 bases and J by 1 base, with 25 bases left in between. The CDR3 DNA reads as TGTGCCAGCAGTGACCCTTTGAGAACCCAGAGGGAAGGATCTGGGGCCAACGTCCTGACTTTC. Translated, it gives CASSDPLRTQREGSGANVLTF.

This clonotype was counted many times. The CDR3 is CASSQLNRGGNEQFF. The CDR3 bases are TGTGCCAGCAGCCAACTCAATCGAGGGGGAAATGAGCAGTTCTTC. The chain employs TRBV3-1 and TRBJ2-1, with a possible D match to TRBD1 (6 bases). Germline CDR1 is LGHDT and CDR2 is YNNKEL (reference sequence). Trimming removed 2 bases from V and 7 bases from J, with 15 bases in between. The CDR3 is 15 amino acids.

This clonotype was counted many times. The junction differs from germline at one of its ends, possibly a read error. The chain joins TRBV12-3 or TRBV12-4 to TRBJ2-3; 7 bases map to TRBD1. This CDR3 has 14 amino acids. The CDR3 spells CACSQDRFTDTQYF. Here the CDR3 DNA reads TGTGCCTGCAGTCAGGACAGGTTTACAGATACGCAGTATTTT.

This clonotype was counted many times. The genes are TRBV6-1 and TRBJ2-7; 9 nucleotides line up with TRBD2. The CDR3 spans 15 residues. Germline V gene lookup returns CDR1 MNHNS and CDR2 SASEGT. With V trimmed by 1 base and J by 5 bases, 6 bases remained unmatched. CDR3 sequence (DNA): TGTGCCAGCAGTGAAGTATGGGGGACTAGCCACGAGCAGTACTTC. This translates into CASSEVWGTSHEQYF.

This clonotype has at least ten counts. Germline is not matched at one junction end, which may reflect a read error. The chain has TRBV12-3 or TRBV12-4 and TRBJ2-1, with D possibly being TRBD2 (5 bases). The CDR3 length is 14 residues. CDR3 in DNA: TGTACCAGCAGTTTCTTGCGGGCGGACAATGAGCAGTTCTTC. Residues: CTSSFLRADNEQFF.

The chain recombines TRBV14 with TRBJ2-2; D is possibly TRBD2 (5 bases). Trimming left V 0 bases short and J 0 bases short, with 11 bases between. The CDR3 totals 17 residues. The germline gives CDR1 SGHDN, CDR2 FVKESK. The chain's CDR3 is CASSQERAWSNTGELFF. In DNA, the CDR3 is TGTGCCAGCAGCCAAGAGAGGGCTTGGTCGAACACCGGGGAGCTGTTTTTT.

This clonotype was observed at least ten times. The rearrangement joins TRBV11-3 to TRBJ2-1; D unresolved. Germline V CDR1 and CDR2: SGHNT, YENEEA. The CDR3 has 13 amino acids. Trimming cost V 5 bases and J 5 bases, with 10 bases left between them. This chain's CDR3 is CASSRYRDNEQFF. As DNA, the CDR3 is TGTGCCAGCAGCCGCTATCGGGACAATGAGCAGTTCTTC.

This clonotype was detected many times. Here the CDR3 DNA reads TGCGCCAGCAGGCAGAGGGACTACTCCTACGAGCAGTACTTC. Translation gives CASRQRDYSYEQYF. The chain is built from TRBV5-1 and TRBJ2-7, with TRBD2 matching 7 bases. V dropped 5 bases and J dropped 0; count of bases not matched to a gene: 5. CDR3 length equals 14 residues. Germline V gene sequence: CDR1 SGHRS, CDR2 YFSETQ.

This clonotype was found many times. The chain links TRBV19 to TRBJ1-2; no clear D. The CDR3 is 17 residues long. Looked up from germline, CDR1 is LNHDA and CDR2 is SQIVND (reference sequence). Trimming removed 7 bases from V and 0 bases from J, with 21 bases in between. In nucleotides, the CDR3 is TGTGCCAGTACTACGACTATATCCTCCTCTACTAACTATGGCTACACCTTC. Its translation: CASTTTISSSTNYGYTF.

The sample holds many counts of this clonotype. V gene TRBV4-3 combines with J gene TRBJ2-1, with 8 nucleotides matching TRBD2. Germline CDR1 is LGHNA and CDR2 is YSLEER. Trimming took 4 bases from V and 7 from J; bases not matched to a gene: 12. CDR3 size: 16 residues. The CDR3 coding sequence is TGCGCCAGCAGCCCGACCGGGACTAGAGGTAGAAATGAGCAGTTCTTC. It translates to CASSPTGTRGRNEQFF.

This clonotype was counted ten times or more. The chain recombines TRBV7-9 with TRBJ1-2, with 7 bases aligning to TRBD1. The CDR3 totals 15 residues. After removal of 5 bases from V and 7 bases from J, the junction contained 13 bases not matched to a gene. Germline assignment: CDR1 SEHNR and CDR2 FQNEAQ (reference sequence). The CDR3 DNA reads TGTGCCAGCAGCCCCCCGGGGACAGTACGAGGTGGCTACACCTTC. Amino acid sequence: CASSPPGTVRGGYTF.

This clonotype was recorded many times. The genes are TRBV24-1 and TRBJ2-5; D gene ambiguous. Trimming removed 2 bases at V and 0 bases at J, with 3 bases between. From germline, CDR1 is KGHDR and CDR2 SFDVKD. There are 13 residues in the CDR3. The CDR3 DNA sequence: TGTGCCACCAGTGATTCATACCAAGAGACCCAGTACTTC. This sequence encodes CATSDSYQETQYF.

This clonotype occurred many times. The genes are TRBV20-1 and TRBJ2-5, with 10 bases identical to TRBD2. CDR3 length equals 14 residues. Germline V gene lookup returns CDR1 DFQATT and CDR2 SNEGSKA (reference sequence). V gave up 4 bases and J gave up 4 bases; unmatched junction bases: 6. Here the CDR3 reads CSATAAGGRETQYF. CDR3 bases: TGCAGTGCTACTGCAGCGGGAGGGAGAGAGACCCAGTACTTC.

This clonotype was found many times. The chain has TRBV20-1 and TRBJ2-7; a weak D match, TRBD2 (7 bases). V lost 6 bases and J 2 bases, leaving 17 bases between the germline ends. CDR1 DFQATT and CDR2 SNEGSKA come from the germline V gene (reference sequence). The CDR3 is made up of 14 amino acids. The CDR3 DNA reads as TGCAGTGCCCAAGGGGGGGGGCGACCCTACGAGCAGTACTTC. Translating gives CSAQGGGRPYEQYF.

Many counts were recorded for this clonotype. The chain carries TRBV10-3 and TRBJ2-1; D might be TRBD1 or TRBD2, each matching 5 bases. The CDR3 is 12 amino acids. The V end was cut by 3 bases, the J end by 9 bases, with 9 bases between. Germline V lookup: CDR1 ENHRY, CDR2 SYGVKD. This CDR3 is CAISEPGPEQFF. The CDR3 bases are TGTGCCATCAGTGAACCGGGACCTGAGCAGTTCTTC.

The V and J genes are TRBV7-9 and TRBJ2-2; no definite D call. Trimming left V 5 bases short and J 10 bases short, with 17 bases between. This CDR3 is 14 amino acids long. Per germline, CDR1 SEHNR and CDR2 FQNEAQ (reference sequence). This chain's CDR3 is CASSARFSRSELFF. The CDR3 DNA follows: TGTGCCAGCAGCGCTCGTTTCTCGAGATCGGAGCTGTTTTTT.

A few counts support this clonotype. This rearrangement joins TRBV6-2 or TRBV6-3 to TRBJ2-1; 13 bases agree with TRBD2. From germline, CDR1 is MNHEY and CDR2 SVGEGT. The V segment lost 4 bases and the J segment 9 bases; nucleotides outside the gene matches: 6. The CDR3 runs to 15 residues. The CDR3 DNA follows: TGTGCCAGCAGTTCCGGACTAGCGGGAGTGAGTGAGCAGTTCTTC. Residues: CASSSGLAGVSEQFF.

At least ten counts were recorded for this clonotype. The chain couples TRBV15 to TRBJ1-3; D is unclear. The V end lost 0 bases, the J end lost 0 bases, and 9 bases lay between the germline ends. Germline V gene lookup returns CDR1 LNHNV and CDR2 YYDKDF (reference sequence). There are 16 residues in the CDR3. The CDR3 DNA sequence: TGTGCCACCAGCAGAGATCTGGGTGCCTCTGGAAACACCATATATTTT. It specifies CATSRDLGASGNTIYF.